This T cell receptor (beta chain) was identified during a study of OX40 agonist ivuxolimab in advanced cancers. V was clipped by 8 bases and J by 2 bases, with 13 bases between them. The CDR3 loop spans 15 amino acids. Per the germline V gene, CDR1 is SNHLY and CDR2 is FYNNEI. Sequencing used immunoSEQ multiplex PCR; TCRdb keeps in-frame clones, though not all of them. The profile shows more than 100,000 clones, 93% of them singletons. Material: CD4+ or CD8+ T cells sorted from blood, obtained in a trial of the OX40 agonist ivuxolimab. The sequence was collected from an adult with an advanced solid tumor such as melanoma, head and neck, liver or kidney cancer. This chain links TRBV2 with TRBJ2-6; D perhaps matches TRBD1 (5 bases). The CDR3 nucleotides read TGTGCCAGCGGGGCAGGCGGAGCTGGGGCCAACGTCCTGACTTTC. Amino acid sequence: CASGAGGAGANVLTF.